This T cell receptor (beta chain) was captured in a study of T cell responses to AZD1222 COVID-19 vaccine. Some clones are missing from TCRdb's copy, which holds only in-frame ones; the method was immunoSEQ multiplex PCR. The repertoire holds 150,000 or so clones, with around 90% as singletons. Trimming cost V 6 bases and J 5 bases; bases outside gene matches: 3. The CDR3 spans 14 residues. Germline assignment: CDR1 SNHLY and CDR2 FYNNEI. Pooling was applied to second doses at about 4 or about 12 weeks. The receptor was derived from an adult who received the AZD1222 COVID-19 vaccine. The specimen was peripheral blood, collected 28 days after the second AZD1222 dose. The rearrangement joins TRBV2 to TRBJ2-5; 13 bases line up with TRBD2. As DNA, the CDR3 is TGTGCCAGCAGCGGGACTAGCGGGACTGAGACCCAGTACTTC. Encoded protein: CASSGTSGTETQYF.